The 29 T cell receptor beta chains below come from one sample, sequenced in a study of shared clonotypes between healthy human individuals (dated by TCRdb to 2020 to 2021). Receptor amplification or capture employed the immunoSEQ multiplex PCR assay. TCRdb limited this immuneACCESS table to in-frame rearrangements with V and J called. A share of clones is missing; checked studies link under half to unresolved V genes, and the rest is unexplained. Present in this sample are 530,000 or so clones, approximately 79% of which were seen just once. About an eighth of the sample rests with the top ten. Sequenced sample: PBMCs. These receptors were taken from a woman aged 40-49 years in good health. Some clones in this sample may be carry-over from other donors' samples.

Written as DNA, the CDR3 is TGCGCCAGCAGTCAATCCGAGGCGGGCTGCAATCAGCCCCAGCATTTT. It codes for CASSQSEAGCNQPQHF. V is TRBV23-1 and J is TRBJ1-5; D gene uncertain. TRBV23-1 is noted as an ORF with a role that remains uncertain. Deletions cut 0 bases from V and 2 bases from J, with 11 bases between. The CDR3 runs to 16 residues.

J is TRBJ1-2 and V is TRBV19; possibly TRBD1 for D (6 bases). V gave up 7 bases and J gave up 3 bases, with 12 bases separating them. The CDR3 is 13 residues long. CDR1 is LNHDA, CDR2 SQIVND, per germline (reference sequence). The CDR3 DNA is TGTGCCAGTACCCCCAGGGGAGACTATGGCTACACCTTC. Amino acids: CASTPRGDYGYTF.

About this clone: Other nucleotide sequences from this sample produce the same CDR3. V gene TRBV2 combines with J gene TRBJ1-5, with 12 positions matching TRBD1. This CDR3 is built from 14 residues. Germline V gene lookup returns CDR1 SNHLY and CDR2 FYNNEI. Trimming cost V 8 bases and J 5 bases; bases outside gene matches: 4. CDR3 sequence: CASSGTGGDQPQHF. DNA for the CDR3: TGTGCCAGCTCTGGGACAGGGGGCGATCAGCCCCAGCATTTT.

This rearrangement joins TRBV5-1 to TRBJ1-4; no definite D call. CDR1 and CDR2 from the germline V gene are SGHRS and YFSETQ. V lost 4 bases and J 3 bases, leaving 7 bases between the germline ends. This CDR3 is built from 13 residues. CDR3 loop: CASSPGPNEKLFF. DNA for the CDR3: TGCGCCAGCAGCCCTGGACCTAATGAAAAACTGTTTTTT.

The V and J genes are TRBV28 and TRBJ1-5; D is ambiguous. Germline loops: CDR1 MDHEN, CDR2 SYDVKM. The CDR3 covers 12 residues. V dropped 5 bases and J dropped 3 bases, with 5 bases sitting between them. The DNA for the CDR3 is TGTGCCAGCAGTCCGTTCAATCAGCCCCAGCATTTT. The encoded protein is CASSPFNQPQHF.

V is TRBV11-2 and J is TRBJ2-7; D is undetermined. This CDR3 region has 15 residues. V was cut by 5 bases and J by 0 bases, with 14 bases left in between. Germline CDR1 and CDR2: SGHAT and FQNNGV. CDR3 protein: CASSRLGPLSYEQYF. The CDR3, as DNA: TGTGCCAGCAGCCGCTTGGGCCCCCTCTCCTACGAGCAGTACTTC.

V is TRBV6-1 and J is TRBJ2-7; possibly TRBD1 or TRBD2 for D (5 bases each). The CDR3 extends over 14 amino acids. The germline V gene has CDR1 MNHNS and CDR2 SASEGT. V dropped 1 base and J dropped 5 bases, with 12 bases sitting between them. The CDR3 nucleotides are TGTGCCAGCAGTGAAGTCTACGGGGCCCACGAGCAGTACTTC. Translating gives CASSEVYGAHEQYF.

The chain combines TRBV19 with TRBJ1-1; 8 bases are a match to TRBD1. CDR1 and CDR2 from the germline V gene are LNHDA and SQIVND (reference sequence). After removal of 5 bases from V and 4 bases from J, the junction contained 9 bases not matched to a gene. This CDR3 comprises 15 residues. Here the CDR3 reads CASSSGGAGFTEAFF. CDR3 DNA: TGTGCCAGTAGTTCAGGGGGCGCAGGGTTCACTGAAGCTTTCTTT.

In this sample, this clone turned up once. CDR3 protein: CASTPQGAGGNTGELFF. The CDR3 DNA reads as TGTGCCAGCACCCCCCAAGGTGCGGGAGGGAACACCGGGGAGCTGTTTTTT. The J gene is TRBJ2-2, the V gene TRBV4-2; 8 positions match TRBD2. The J segment lost 1 base and the V segment lost 7 bases, leaving 11 bases of the junction unmatched. The CDR3 has 17 residues. Germline CDR1 reads LGHNA; CDR2 reads YNFKEQ.

The chain links TRBV14 to TRBJ2-7, with TRBD2 as a possible D gene (5 bases). Germline V CDR1 and CDR2: SGHDN, FVKESK. The CDR3 is 14 residues long. V lost 4 bases, J lost 6 bases, and 16 bases lay in between. CDR3 sequence: CASSPAGSRGEQYF. CDR3 bases: TGTGCCAGCAGCCCGGCGGGCTCCCGCGGCGAGCAGTACTTC.

The rearrangement uses TRBV7-2 and TRBJ2-3; D not certain. V shed 2 bases and J shed 5 bases, with 11 bases lying between them. CDR3 length: 14 amino acids. Germline V gene sequence: CDR1 SGHTA, CDR2 FQGNSA. CDR3 in DNA: TGTGCCAGCAGCTTAATGCTAGTTGGAGATACGCAGTATTTT. This encodes CASSLMLVGDTQYF.

This chain links TRBV19 with TRBJ1-1; 9 bases match TRBD1. The V gene's germline CDR1 is LNHDA and CDR2 SQIVND (reference sequence). The trim removed 4 bases at V and 2 bases at J, leaving 5 bases unmatched. This CDR3 spans 15 amino acids. Written as DNA, the CDR3 is TGTGCCAGTAGTAACAGGGGGCTCGTAAACACTGAAGCTTTCTTT. It specifies CASSNRGLVNTEAFF.

This chain links TRBV28 with TRBJ2-2; 8 nucleotides match TRBD2. Germline V gene sequence: CDR1 MDHEN, CDR2 SYDVKM. The CDR3 spans 16 residues. With 4 bases clipped from V and 4 bases from J, the junction kept 8 bases outside the gene matches. The CDR3 nucleotides read TGTGCCAGCAGTTCCACGAGACTAGCGACCACCGGGGAGCTGTTTTTT. It translates to CASSSTRLATTGELFF.

On this clone: The sample contains more than one DNA sequence encoding this CDR3. The chain is built from TRBV6-4 and TRBJ2-2, with D unclear. CDR1 is MRHNA and CDR2 is SNTAGT in the germline V gene. The CDR3 sequence is 14 residues long. Trimming cost V 2 bases and J 0 bases, with 4 bases left between them. The CDR3 spells CASSDGTNTGELFF. DNA of the CDR3: TGTGCCAGCAGTGACGGGACGAACACCGGGGAGCTGTTTTTT.

This clone was found a few times. This chain joins TRBV6-1 and TRBJ2-7; D gene unclear. The germline CDR1 and CDR2 sequences are MNHNS and SASEGT. V was pared by 2 bases and J by 6 bases, with 8 bases between. The CDR3 covers 12 residues. As DNA, the CDR3 is TGTGCCAGCAGTGAATTACAGCTCGAGCAGTACTTC. This codes for CASSELQLEQYF.

The count of this clone is one. The chain links TRBV18 to TRBJ2-7; D might be TRBD1 or TRBD2, each matching 5 bases. Germline lookup yields CDR1 KGHSH and CDR2 LQKENI. The CDR3 covers 16 residues. Trimming removed 2 bases from V and 0 bases from J, with 14 bases in between. CDR3 nucleotides: TGTGCCAGCTCACCAACCGGGACGCTATACTCCTACGAGCAGTACTTC. Its translation is CASSPTGTLYSYEQYF. Full variable domain (remainder filled in from reference TRBV18 and TRBJ2-7): NAGVMQNPRHLVRRRGQEARLRCSPMKGHSHVYWYRQLPEEGLKFMVYLQKENIIDESGMPKERFSAEFPKEGPSILRIQQVVRGDSAAYFCASSPTGTLYSYEQYFGPGTRLTVT.

This rearrangement joins TRBV10-3 to TRBJ2-3, with 8 bases matching TRBD2. The length of the CDR3 is 13 residues. Trimming removed 10 bases from V and 4 bases from J; junction bases left unmatched: 7. Per germline, CDR1 ENHRY and CDR2 SYGVKD. DNA for the CDR3: TGTGCCAGCAATAGCGGGAAGGCAGATACGCAGTATTTT. It encodes CASNSGKADTQYF.

The gene calls are TRBV13 and TRBJ2-1; 14 bases are shared with TRBD2. From germline, CDR1 is PRHDT and CDR2 FYEKMQ (reference sequence). The CDR3 totals 17 residues. Trimming removed 5 bases from V and 3 bases from J; junction bases left unmatched: 6. The CDR3 loop is CASSPRGTSGSYNEQFF. The DNA for the CDR3 is TGTGCCAGCAGCCCACGGGGGACTAGCGGGAGCTACAATGAGCAGTTCTTC.

This chain uses TRBV18 with TRBJ2-1; D is uncertain. Trimming took 3 bases from V and 4 from J, leaving 16 bases between them. This CDR3 has 16 residues. Germline lookup yields CDR1 KGHSH and CDR2 LQKENI. The CDR3 loop reads CASSPRSSEQYNEQFF. CDR3 sequence (DNA): TGTGCCAGCTCACCGAGATCCTCGGAGCAATACAATGAGCAGTTCTTC. Using reference TRBV18 and TRBJ2-1 for the parts outside the CDR3, the full variable domain is NAGVMQNPRHLVRRRGQEARLRCSPMKGHSHVYWYRQLPEEGLKFMVYLQKENIIDESGMPKERFSAEFPKEGPSILRIQQVVRGDSAAYFCASSPRSSEQYNEQFFGPGTRLTVL.

This chain connects TRBV4-3 to TRBJ2-5, with D unresolved. Trimming took off 6 bases at V and 2 bases at J, with 10 bases between the two ends. Germline CDR1 LGHNA, CDR2 YSLEER. The length of the CDR3 is 13 residues. The CDR3 sequence is CASSTDIQETQYF. The CDR3 nucleotides are TGCGCCAGCAGTACAGATATACAAGAGACCCAGTACTTC.

This clone was recorded once. The chain is built from TRBV15 and TRBJ2-1, with unresolved D. The CDR3 spans 12 residues. Germline CDR1 reads LNHNV; CDR2 reads YYDKDF (reference sequence). V was trimmed by 3 bases and J by 4 bases, leaving 4 bases between them. The CDR3 DNA sequence: TGTGCCACCAGCAGTAATTACAATGAGCAGTTCTTC. It specifies CATSSNYNEQFF. Using reference TRBV15 and TRBJ2-1 for the parts outside the CDR3, the full variable domain is DAMVIQNPRYQVTQFGKPVTLSCSQTLNHNVMYWYQQKSSQAPKLLFHYYDKDFNNEADTPDNFQSRRPNTSFCFLDIRSPGLGDTAMYLCATSSNYNEQFFGPGTRLTVL.

The chain recombines TRBV19 with TRBJ2-7; the D gene is possibly TRBD1 (6 bases). The CDR3 extends over 14 amino acids. Trimming took off 3 bases at V and 3 bases at J, with 12 bases between the two ends. Germline CDR1 and CDR2: LNHDA and SQIVND (reference sequence). The CDR3 spells CASSIREGGYEQYF. The CDR3, as DNA: TGTGCCAGTAGTATCAGGGAAGGGGGCTACGAGCAGTACTTC.

In this sample, this clone turned up a few times. This rearrangement joins TRBV15 to TRBJ2-1, with 11 bases fitting TRBD2. The CDR3 contains 18 residues. Germline assignment: CDR1 LNHNV and CDR2 YYDKDF (reference sequence). The junction had 6 bases not matched to a gene; V was cut back by 2 bases and J by 0 bases. The CDR3 loop reads CATSRLAGGFSSYNEQFF. The CDR3 DNA follows: TGTGCCACCAGCAGACTAGCGGGAGGCTTTAGCTCCTACAATGAGCAGTTCTTC. Full variable domain (missing parts from reference TRBV15 and TRBJ2-1): DAMVIQNPRYQVTQFGKPVTLSCSQTLNHNVMYWYQQKSSQAPKLLFHYYDKDFNNEADTPDNFQSRRPNTSFCFLDIRSPGLGDTAMYLCATSRLAGGFSSYNEQFFGPGTRLTVL.

The chain is built from TRBV5-8 and TRBJ2-5; D tentatively reads TRBD1 or TRBD2 (5 bases each). Germline CDR1 is SGHTS and CDR2 is YDEGEE. This CDR3 has 13 amino acids. V was trimmed by 5 bases and J by 0 bases, leaving 8 bases between them. The chain's CDR3 is CASRGTDQETQYF. The CDR3 DNA is TGTGCCAGCAGGGGGACGGACCAAGAGACCCAGTACTTC.

This clone was detected a few times. This chain connects TRBV5-6 to TRBJ1-1; tentatively, D is TRBD1 (6 bases). Germline-derived CDR1 and CDR2 are SGHDT and YYEEEE. Trimming stripped 0 bases from V and 10 bases from J, with 13 bases between. The CDR3 contains 13 residues. The CDR3 DNA reads as TGTGCCAGCAGCTTGGACACAGGGTTGGGAGCTTTCTTT. This translates into CASSLDTGLGAFF.

The V and J genes are TRBV10-2 and TRBJ1-3; no clear D gene. With 3 bases removed from V and 0 bases from J, the gap between germline ends came to 9 bases. The V gene's germline CDR1 is WSHSY and CDR2 SAAADI. The CDR3 spans 15 residues. CDR3 sequence reads: CASSDGGRSGNTIYF. For the CDR3, the DNA is TGCGCCAGCAGTGATGGCGGACGCTCTGGAAACACCATATATTTT.

A few counts support this clone. In DNA form, the CDR3 reads TGTGCCAGCAGTTTACACCAGCGGGGCGTCACAGATACGCAGTATTTT. It translates to CASSLHQRGVTDTQYF. The chain couples TRBV28 to TRBJ2-3, with 7 bases identical to TRBD2. Trimming at V came to 2 bases and at J to 2 bases, leaving 7 bases not matched to a gene. Looked up from germline, CDR1 is MDHEN and CDR2 is SYDVKM. The CDR3 is made up of 16 amino acids. Supplemented by reference TRBV28 and TRBJ2-3, the full variable domain reads DVKVTQSSRYLVKRTGEKVFLECVQDMDHENMFWYRQDPGLGLRLIYFSYDVKMKEKGDIPEGYSVSREKKERFSLILESASTNQTSMYLCASSLHQRGVTDTQYFGPGTRLTVL.

The V call is TRBV10-3, the J call TRBJ1-1; D ambiguous. Germline V gene sequence: CDR1 ENHRY, CDR2 SYGVKD. Trimming left V 3 bases short and J 3 bases short, with 20 bases between. The CDR3 is 17 residues long. As DNA, the CDR3 is TGTGCCATCAGTGACCCTTCCCTGGGCGGCTACGACACTGAAGCTTTCTTT. The encoded protein is CAISDPSLGGYDTEAFF.

The J gene is TRBJ2-3, the V gene TRBV18, with TRBD2 identical over 9 bases. From germline, CDR1 is KGHSH and CDR2 LQKENI. The CDR3 runs 16 residues. Trimming took 2 bases from V and 2 from J; bases not matched to a gene: 5. The CDR3 reads CASSPVAGEATDTQYF. The CDR3 bases are TGTGCCAGCTCACCAGTAGCGGGAGAGGCCACAGATACGCAGTATTTT.